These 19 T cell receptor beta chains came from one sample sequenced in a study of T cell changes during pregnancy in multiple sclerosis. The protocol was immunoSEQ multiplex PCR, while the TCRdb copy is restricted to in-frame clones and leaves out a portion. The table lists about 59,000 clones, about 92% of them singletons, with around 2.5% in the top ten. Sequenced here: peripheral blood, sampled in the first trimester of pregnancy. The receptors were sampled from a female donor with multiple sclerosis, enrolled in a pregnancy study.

CDR3 region: CASSQDLYTSGGNEQFF. Written as DNA, the CDR3 is TGCGCCAGCAGCCAAGATCTTTATACTAGCGGTGGGAATGAGCAGTTCTTC. This rearrangement joins TRBV4-3 to TRBJ2-1; 8 bases agree with TRBD2. Trimming removed 0 bases from V and 7 bases from J; junction bases left unmatched: 11. Germline CDR1 reads LGHNA; CDR2 reads YSLEER. CDR3 size: 17 residues.

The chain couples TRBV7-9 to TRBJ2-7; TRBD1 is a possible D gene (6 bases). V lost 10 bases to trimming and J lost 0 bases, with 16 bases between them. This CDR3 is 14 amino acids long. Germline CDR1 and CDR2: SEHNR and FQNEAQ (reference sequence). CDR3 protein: CAIPGAAHSYEQYF. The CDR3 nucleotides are TGTGCCATACCAGGGGCGGCGCACTCCTACGAGCAGTACTTC.

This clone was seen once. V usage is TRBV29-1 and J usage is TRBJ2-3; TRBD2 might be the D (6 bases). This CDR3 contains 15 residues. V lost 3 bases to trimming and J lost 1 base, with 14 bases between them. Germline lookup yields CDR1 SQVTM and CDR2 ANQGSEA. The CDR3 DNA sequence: TGCAGCGTTGATGGGGTAGCGGCACGCACAGATACGCAGTATTTT. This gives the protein CSVDGVAARTDTQYF.

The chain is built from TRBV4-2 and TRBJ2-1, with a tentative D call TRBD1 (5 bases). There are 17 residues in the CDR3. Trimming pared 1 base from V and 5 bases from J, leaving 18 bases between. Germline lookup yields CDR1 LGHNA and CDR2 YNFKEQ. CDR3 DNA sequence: TGTGCCAGCAGCCAAGGGCCAACAGGTGGCCCCGACAATGAGCAGTTCTTC. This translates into CASSQGPTGGPDNEQFF.

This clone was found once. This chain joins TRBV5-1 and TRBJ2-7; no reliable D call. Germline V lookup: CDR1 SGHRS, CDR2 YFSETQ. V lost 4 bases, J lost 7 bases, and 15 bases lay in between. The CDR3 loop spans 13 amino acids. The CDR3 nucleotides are TGCGCCAGCAGCCTATCTAGTACGGGTGAGCAGTACTTC. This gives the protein CASSLSSTGEQYF.

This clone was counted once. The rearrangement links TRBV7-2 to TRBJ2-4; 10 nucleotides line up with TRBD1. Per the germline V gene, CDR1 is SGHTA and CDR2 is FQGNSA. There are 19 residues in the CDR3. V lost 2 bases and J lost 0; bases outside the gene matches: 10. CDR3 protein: CASSLRSGTGALAKNIQYF. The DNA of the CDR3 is TGTGCCAGCAGCTTACGATCCGGGACAGGGGCATTAGCCAAAAACATTCAGTACTTC. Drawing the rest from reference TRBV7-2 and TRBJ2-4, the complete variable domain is GAGVSQSPSNKVTEKGKDVELRCDPISGHTALYWYRQSLGQGLEFLIYFQGNSAPDKSGLPSDRFSAERTGGSVSTLTIQRTQQEDSAVYLCASSLRSGTGALAKNIQYFGAGTRLSVL.

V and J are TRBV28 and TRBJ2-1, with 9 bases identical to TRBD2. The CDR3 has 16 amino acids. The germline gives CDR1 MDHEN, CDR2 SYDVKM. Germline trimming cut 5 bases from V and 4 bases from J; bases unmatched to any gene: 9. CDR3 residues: CASSPLASGVYNEQFF. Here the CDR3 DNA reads TGTGCCAGCAGTCCCCTAGCTAGCGGGGTATACAATGAGCAGTTCTTC.

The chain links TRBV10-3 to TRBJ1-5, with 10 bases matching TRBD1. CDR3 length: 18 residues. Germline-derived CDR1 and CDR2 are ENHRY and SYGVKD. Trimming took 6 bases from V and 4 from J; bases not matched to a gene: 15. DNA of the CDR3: TGTGCCATCAGCCACGGGAGGGACAGGGGCCCTCAAAATCAGCCCCAGCATTTT. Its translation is CAISHGRDRGPQNQPQHF.

In DNA, the CDR3 is TGTGCCAGCCGCGGGACAGAGGGCCAAAGGCGGTACTTC. Amino acids: CASRGTEGQRRYF. The gene calls are TRBV11-3 and TRBJ2-7, with a tentative D call TRBD1 (7 bases). Germline V gene data show CDR1 as SGHNT and CDR2 as YENEEA. The CDR3 runs 13 residues. Trimming shortened V by 8 bases and J by 12 bases, and 23 bases separated the two germline ends.

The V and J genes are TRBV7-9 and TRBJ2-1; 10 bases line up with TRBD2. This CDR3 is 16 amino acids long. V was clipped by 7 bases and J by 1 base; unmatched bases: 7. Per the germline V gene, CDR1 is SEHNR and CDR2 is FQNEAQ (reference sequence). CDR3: CASINLAGASYNEQFF. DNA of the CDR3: TGTGCCAGCATCAACCTAGCGGGAGCTTCCTACAATGAGCAGTTCTTC.

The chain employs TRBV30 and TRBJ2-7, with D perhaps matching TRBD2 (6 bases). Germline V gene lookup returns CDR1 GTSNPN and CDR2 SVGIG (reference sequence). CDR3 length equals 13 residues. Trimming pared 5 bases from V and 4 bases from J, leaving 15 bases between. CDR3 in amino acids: CAWGGAAGYEQYF. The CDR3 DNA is TGTGCCTGGGGCGGAGCGGCGGGGTACGAGCAGTACTTC.

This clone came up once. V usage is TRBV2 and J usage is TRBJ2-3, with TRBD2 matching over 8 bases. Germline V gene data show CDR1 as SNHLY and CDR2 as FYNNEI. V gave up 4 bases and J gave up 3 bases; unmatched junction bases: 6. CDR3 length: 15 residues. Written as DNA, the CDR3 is TGTGCCAGCAGTGGTCAGCGGGAGAGAACAGATACGCAGTATTTT. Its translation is CASSGQRERTDTQYF.

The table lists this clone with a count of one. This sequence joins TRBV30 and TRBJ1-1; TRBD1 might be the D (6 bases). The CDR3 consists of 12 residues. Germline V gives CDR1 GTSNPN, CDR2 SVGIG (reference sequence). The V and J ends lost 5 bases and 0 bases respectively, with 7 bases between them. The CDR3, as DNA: TGTGCCTGGGGACAGATGAACACTGAAGCTTTCTTT. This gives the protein CAWGQMNTEAFF.

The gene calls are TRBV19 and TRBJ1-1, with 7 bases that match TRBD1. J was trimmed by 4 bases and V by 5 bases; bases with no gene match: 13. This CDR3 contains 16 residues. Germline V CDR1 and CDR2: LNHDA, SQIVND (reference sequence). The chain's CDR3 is CASSPSGQQWGTEAFF. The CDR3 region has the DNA TGTGCCAGTAGTCCATCGGGACAGCAGTGGGGCACTGAAGCTTTCTTT.

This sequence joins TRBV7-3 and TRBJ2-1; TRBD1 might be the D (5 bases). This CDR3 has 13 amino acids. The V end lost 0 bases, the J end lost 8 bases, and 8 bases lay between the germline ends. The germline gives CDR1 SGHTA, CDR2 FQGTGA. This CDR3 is CASSLTVGHEQFF. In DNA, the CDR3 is TGTGCCAGCAGCTTAACGGTGGGGCATGAGCAGTTCTTC. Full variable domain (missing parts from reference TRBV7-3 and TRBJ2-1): GAGVSQTPSNKVTEKGKYVELRCDPISGHTALYWYRQSLGQGPEFLIYFQGTGAADDSGLPNDRFFAVRPEGSVSTLKIQRTERGDSAVYLCASSLTVGHEQFFGPGTRLTVL.

The CDR3 loop reads CASGLFGGGTTDTQYF. CDR3 nucleotide sequence: TGTGCTAGTGGTTTGTTTGGTGGAGGTACCACAGATACGCAGTATTTT. V gene TRBV12-5 combines with J gene TRBJ2-3, with D possibly being TRBD2 (5 bases). The germline V gene encodes CDR1 LGHNT and CDR2 FRNRAP. CDR3 length: 16 amino acids. Trimming took off 2 bases at V and 2 bases at J, with 14 bases between the two ends.

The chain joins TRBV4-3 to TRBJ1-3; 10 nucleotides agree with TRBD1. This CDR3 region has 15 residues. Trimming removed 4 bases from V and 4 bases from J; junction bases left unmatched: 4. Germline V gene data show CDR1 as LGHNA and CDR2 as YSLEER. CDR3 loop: CASSPGTGAGNTIYF. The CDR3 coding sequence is TGCGCCAGCAGCCCGGGGACAGGGGCCGGAAACACCATATATTTT.

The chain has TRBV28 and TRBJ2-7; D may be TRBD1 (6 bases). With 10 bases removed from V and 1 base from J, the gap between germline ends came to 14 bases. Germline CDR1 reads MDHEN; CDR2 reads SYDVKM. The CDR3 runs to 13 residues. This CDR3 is CATRQASSYEQYF. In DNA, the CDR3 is TGTGCCACTCGACAGGCATCTTCCTACGAGCAGTACTTC.

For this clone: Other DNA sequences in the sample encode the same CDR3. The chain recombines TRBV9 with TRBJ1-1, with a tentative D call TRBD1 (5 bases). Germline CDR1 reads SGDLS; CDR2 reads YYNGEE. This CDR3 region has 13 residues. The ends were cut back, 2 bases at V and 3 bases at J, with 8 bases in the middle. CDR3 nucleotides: TGTGCCAGCAGCGTTTCGGGGGACACTGAAGCTTTCTTT. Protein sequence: CASSVSGDTEAFF.